Below are 19 T cell receptor beta chains sequenced from a single sample in a study of T-cell reconstitution after alpha-beta-depleted transplantation in children. A TCRbeta library incorporating unique molecular identifiers was prepared. TCRdb re-called the PCR reads through MiXCR, storing one row per CDR3 protein. This sample has around 960,000 distinct CDR3 sequences, with under 30% found just once. This sample comprised PBMCs, mostly from graft donor cells, obtained 360 days after TCRalphabeta/CD19-depleted stem cell transplant. These TCRs come from a boy younger than two who had a stem cell transplant for SCID, so the T cells may come from the graft donor.

In its sample, this clonotype was seen a few times. This clone may be a read error of a much larger clone one base away. The V gene is TRBV7-9, the J gene TRBJ2-7, with 8 bases fitting TRBD1. The CDR3 is 13 residues long. CDR1 is SEHNR, CDR2 FQNEAQ, per germline (reference sequence). The V gene end was trimmed by 4 bases and the J gene end by 3 bases; junction bases not matched to a gene: 2. Here the CDR3 DNA reads TGTGCCAGCAGCTCGGGACAGGACTACGAGCAGTACTTC. Translation: CASSSGQDYEQYF. The whole variable domain, filled in from reference TRBV7-9 and TRBJ2-7, reads DTGVSQNPRHKITKRGQNVTFRCDPISEHNRLYWYRQTLGQGPEFLTYFQNEAQLEKSRLLSDRFSAERPKGSFSTLEIQRTEQGDSAMYLCASSSGQDYEQYFGPGTRLTVT.

The chain is built from TRBV29-1 and TRBJ2-2; the D is unclear. Trimming shortened V by 4 bases and J by 5 bases, and 8 bases separated the two germline ends. This CDR3 spans 12 amino acids. Germline lookup yields CDR1 SQVTM and CDR2 ANQGSEA. The CDR3 sequence is CSVVTWTGELFF. The CDR3 coding sequence is TGCAGCGTTGTCACGTGGACCGGGGAGCTGTTTTTT.

This clonotype was seen more than once but under ten times. The CDR3 DNA follows: TGCGCCAGCAGCCCGGGGGGACGGGACAGGGCCTTCCACGAGCAGTACTTC. Translation gives CASSPGGRDRAFHEQYF. The J gene is TRBJ2-7, the V gene TRBV5-1; 9 bases are shared with TRBD1. The CDR3 extends over 17 amino acids. Germline V gene lookup returns CDR1 SGHRS and CDR2 YFSETQ. J gave up 5 bases and V 4 bases, and 16 bases lay outside the gene matches.

The chain is built from TRBV15 and TRBJ2-5; possible D gene TRBD2, 5 bases. From germline, CDR1 is LNHNV and CDR2 YYDKDF (reference sequence). Trimming took off 2 bases at V and 0 bases at J, with 10 bases between the two ends. The CDR3 is 15 amino acids. The CDR3, as DNA: TGTGCCACCAGCAGACCTAGGGAGTACCAAGAGACCCAGTACTTC. It yields the protein CATSRPREYQETQYF.

The chain carries TRBV5-1 and TRBJ2-6; 7 nucleotides agree with TRBD1. The length of the CDR3 is 18 residues. From germline, CDR1 is SGHRS and CDR2 YFSETQ. The V and J ends lost 2 bases and 0 bases, in that order; junction bases with no gene match: 8. Written as DNA, the CDR3 is TGCGCCAGCAGCTTTAGGGGGCTTTCCTTCTCTGGGGCCAACGTCCTGACTTTC. It translates to CASSFRGLSFSGANVLTF. Complete variable domain (other parts from reference TRBV5-1 and TRBJ2-6): KAGVTQTPRYLIKTRGQQVTLSCSPISGHRSVSWYQQTPGQGLQFLFEYFSETQRNKGNFPGRFSGRQFSNSRSEMNVSTLELGDSALYLCASSFRGLSFSGANVLTFGAGSRLTVL.

The CDR3 nucleotides are TGTGCCAGCTCTGGGGGACACGGCACAGATACGCAGTATTTT. Residues: CASSGGHGTDTQYF. V and J are TRBV18 and TRBJ2-3, with a weak D call TRBD1 (6 bases). Per the germline V gene, CDR1 is KGHSH and CDR2 is LQKENI. This CDR3 spans 14 amino acids. Trimming pared 6 bases from V and 1 base from J, leaving 11 bases between. Full variable domain (outside the CDR3, taken from reference TRBV18 and TRBJ2-3): NAGVMQNPRHLVRRRGQEARLRCSPMKGHSHVYWYRQLPEEGLKFMVYLQKENIIDESGMPKERFSAEFPKEGPSILRIQQVVRGDSAAYFCASSGGHGTDTQYFGPGTRLTVL.

This clonotype was seen repeatedly, ten times or more. The rearrangement joins TRBV28 to TRBJ2-5; TRBD1 is a possible D gene (6 bases). Trimming left V 6 bases short and J 1 base short, with 12 bases between. Germline V gene lookup returns CDR1 MDHEN and CDR2 SYDVKM. This CDR3 contains 14 residues. The CDR3 loop reads CASSYREPQETQYF. Here the CDR3 DNA reads TGTGCCAGCAGCTACAGGGAACCCCAAGAGACCCAGTACTTC.

The chain links TRBV12-3 or TRBV12-4 to TRBJ2-6, with D perhaps matching TRBD1 (6 bases). The ends were cut back, 4 bases at V and 2 bases at J, with 9 bases in the middle. This CDR3 is built from 15 residues. CDR3 DNA: TGTGCCAGCAGTTACAGGGAACCTGGGGCCAACGTCCTGACTTTC. This sequence encodes CASSYREPGANVLTF.

J is TRBJ2-7 and V is TRBV5-6; no clear D gene. V was shortened by 1 base and J by 3 bases, with 11 bases between the two germline ends. CDR3 length: 14 residues. Germline loops: CDR1 SGHDT, CDR2 YYEEEE. The CDR3 sequence is CASSLSPGIYEQYF. DNA for the CDR3: TGTGCCAGCAGCTTGTCACCAGGCATCTACGAGCAGTACTTC.

V is TRBV4-3 and J is TRBJ1-1; 9 bases match TRBD1. The CDR3 has 16 amino acids. The V gene end was trimmed by 4 bases and the J gene end by 3 bases; junction bases not matched to a gene: 9. Germline V gene lookup returns CDR1 LGHNA and CDR2 YSLEER. The CDR3 DNA sequence: TGCGCCAGCAGCCCGGGACAGGGAAGGGGGCACACTGAAGCTTTCTTT. It translates to CASSPGQGRGHTEAFF.

This chain joins TRBV6-1 and TRBJ1-3, with 8 nucleotides matching TRBD1. Trimming at V came to 5 bases and at J to 4 bases, leaving 10 bases not matched to a gene. There are 16 residues in the CDR3. Per the germline V gene, CDR1 is MNHNS and CDR2 is SASEGT. The CDR3 spells CASSPRQGISGNTIYF. Here the CDR3 DNA reads TGTGCCAGCAGTCCAAGACAGGGGATCTCGGGAAACACCATATATTTT.

This clonotype was picked up a small number of times. The V gene is TRBV12-3 or TRBV12-4, the J gene TRBJ2-3; D tentatively reads TRBD1 or TRBD2 (5 bases each). V lost 3 bases, J lost 3 bases, and 13 bases lay in between. The CDR3 sequence is 15 residues long. The CDR3 spells CASSFPGTATDTQYF. CDR3 nucleotide sequence: TGTGCCAGCAGTTTTCCCGGGACCGCGACAGATACGCAGTATTTT.

This clonotype occurred a few times. The chain carries TRBV20-1 and TRBJ2-3; D may be TRBD2 (5 bases). The ends were cut back, 4 bases at V and 4 bases at J, with 21 bases in the middle. The CDR3 is made up of 16 amino acids. Germline assignment: CDR1 DFQATT and CDR2 SNEGSKA (reference sequence). CDR3: CSAIRLTLSRADTQYF. The CDR3, as DNA: TGCAGTGCTATTCGACTAACCCTTTCTCGGGCAGATACGCAGTATTTT.

The chain joins TRBV5-1 to TRBJ2-5; D uncertain. Germline V gene data show CDR1 as SGHRS and CDR2 as YFSETQ. V was trimmed by 0 bases and J by 3 bases, leaving 9 bases between them. CDR3 length: 14 residues. CDR3 region: CASSLEVPEETQYF. The CDR3 region has the DNA TGCGCCAGCAGCTTGGAAGTCCCCGAAGAGACCCAGTACTTC.

This clonotype appeared a few times. This chain joins TRBV2 and TRBJ1-2; a weak D match, TRBD1 (5 bases). Germline V gene data show CDR1 as SNHLY and CDR2 as FYNNEI. The ends were cut back, 8 bases at V and 4 bases at J, with 20 bases in the middle. This CDR3 spans 15 amino acids. CDR3 in amino acids: CASGFGTDYFYGYTF. CDR3 nucleotides: TGTGCCAGCGGATTTGGGACCGACTATTTCTATGGCTACACCTTC.

This clonotype was seen a handful of times. This chain links TRBV7-8 with TRBJ1-1; D may be TRBD1 (5 bases). Germline-derived CDR1 and CDR2 are SGHVS and FQNEAQ. The CDR3 length is 13 residues. Trimming took 5 bases from V and 3 from J, leaving 10 bases between them. In DNA form, the CDR3 reads TGTGCCAGCAGCCGCCGACAGCACACTGAAGCTTTCTTT. Residues: CASSRRQHTEAFF.

The rearrangement uses TRBV6-1 and TRBJ1-1; 8 nucleotides align to TRBD1. This CDR3 has 19 residues. Germline CDR1 reads MNHNS; CDR2 reads SASEGT. J lost 7 bases, V lost 6 bases, and 25 bases had no gene match. CDR3 loop: CASRPQGVGEIGPLIEAFF. The CDR3, as DNA: TGTGCCAGCAGACCACAGGGGGTCGGGGAGATAGGCCCTCTAATTGAAGCTTTCTTT.

The J gene is TRBJ2-5, the V gene TRBV12-3 or TRBV12-4; unclear D gene. Trimming removed 5 bases from V and 0 bases from J, with 10 bases in between. The CDR3 consists of 14 residues. CDR3 in DNA: TGTGCCAGCAGTCCGATCCTGTACCAAGAGACCCAGTACTTC. Encoded protein: CASSPILYQETQYF.

This clonotype was seen only a few times. This sequence joins TRBV10-3 and TRBJ2-1; TRBD2 matches at 7 bases. Per the germline V gene, CDR1 is ENHRY and CDR2 is SYGVKD. The V and J ends lost 4 bases and 6 bases, in that order; junction bases with no gene match: 9. The CDR3 contains 15 residues. The CDR3 DNA sequence: TGTGCCATCAGTGTAGGTAGGGGAGGGTCCAATGAGCAGTTCTTC. Translation gives CAISVGRGGSNEQFF.